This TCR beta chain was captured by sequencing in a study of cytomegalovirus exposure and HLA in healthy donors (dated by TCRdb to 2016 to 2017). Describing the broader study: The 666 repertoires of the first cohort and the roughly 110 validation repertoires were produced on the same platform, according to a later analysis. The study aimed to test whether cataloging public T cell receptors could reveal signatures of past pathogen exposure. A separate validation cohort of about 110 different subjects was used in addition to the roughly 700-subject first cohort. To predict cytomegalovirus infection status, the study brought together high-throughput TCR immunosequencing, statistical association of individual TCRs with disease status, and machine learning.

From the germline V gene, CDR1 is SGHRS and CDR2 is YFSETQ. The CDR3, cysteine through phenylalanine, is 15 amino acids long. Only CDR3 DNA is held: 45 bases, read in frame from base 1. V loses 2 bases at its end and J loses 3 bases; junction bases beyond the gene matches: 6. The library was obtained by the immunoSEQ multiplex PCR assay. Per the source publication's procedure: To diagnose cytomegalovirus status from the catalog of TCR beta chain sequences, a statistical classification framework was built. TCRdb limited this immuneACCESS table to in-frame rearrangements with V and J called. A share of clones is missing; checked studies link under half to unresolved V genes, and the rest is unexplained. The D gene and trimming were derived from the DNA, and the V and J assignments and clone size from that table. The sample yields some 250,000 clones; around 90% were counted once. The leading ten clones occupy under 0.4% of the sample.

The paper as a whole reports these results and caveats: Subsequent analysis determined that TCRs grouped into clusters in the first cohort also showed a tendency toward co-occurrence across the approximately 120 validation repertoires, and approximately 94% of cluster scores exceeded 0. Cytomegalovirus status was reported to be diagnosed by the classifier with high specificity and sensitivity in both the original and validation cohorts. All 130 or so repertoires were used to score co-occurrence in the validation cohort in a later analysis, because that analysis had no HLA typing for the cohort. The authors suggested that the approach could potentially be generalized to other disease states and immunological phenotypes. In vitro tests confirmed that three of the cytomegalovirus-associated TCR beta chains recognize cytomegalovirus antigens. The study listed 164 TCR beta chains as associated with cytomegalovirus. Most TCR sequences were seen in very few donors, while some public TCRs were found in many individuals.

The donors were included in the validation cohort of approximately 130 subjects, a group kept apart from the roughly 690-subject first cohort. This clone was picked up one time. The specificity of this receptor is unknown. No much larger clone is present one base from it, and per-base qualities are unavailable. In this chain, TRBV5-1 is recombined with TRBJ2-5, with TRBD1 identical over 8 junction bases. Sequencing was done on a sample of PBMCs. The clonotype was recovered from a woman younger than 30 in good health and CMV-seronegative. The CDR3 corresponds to CASSFHGQGKETQYF. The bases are TGCGCCAGCAGCTTCCATGGACAGGGCAAAGAGACCCAGTACTTC.